Listed here is a single TCR beta chain. The V gene's germline CDR1 is ENHRY and CDR2 SYGVKD. Trimming took 10 bases from V and 4 from J, leaving 19 bases between them. The CDR3 sequence is 14 residues long. The data are from a study of CD8 T cells in Susac syndrome. With random hexamers, roughly 0.5 to 1 ug RNA was reverse transcribed. TCRdb itself ran the immunoSEQ multiplex PCR reads through MiXCR, one entry per CDR3 protein. Of over 140,000 distinct CDR3 sequences listed, roughly 94% were seen once; the top ten hold about 0.15%. The clonotype was recovered from a human donor with Susac syndrome. The chain links TRBV10-3 to TRBJ1-2; perhaps TRBD1 as D (5 bases). The sample comprised CD4+ T cells from PBMCs. The CDR3 DNA reads TGTGCCACCGACGGGGCCCAGGGTGGCTATGGCTACACCTTC. It codes for CATDGAQGGYGYTF.